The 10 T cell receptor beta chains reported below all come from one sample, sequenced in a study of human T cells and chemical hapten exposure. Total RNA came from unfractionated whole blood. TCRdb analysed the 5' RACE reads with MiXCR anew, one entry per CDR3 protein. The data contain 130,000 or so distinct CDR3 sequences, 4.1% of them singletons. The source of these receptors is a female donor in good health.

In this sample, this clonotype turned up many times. CDR3 protein: CASSQSYGTSAQETQYF. CDR3 DNA sequence: TGCGCCAGCAGCCAATCTTACGGGACTAGCGCACAAGAGACCCAGTACTTC. The rearrangement links TRBV4-3 to TRBJ2-5; 10 bases are a match to TRBD2. Losses at the gene ends were 2 bases for V and 2 bases for J; bases not matched to a gene: 8. Germline V CDR1 and CDR2: LGHNA, YSLEER. The CDR3 consists of 17 residues.

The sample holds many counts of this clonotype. CDR3 sequence (DNA): TGTGCCTCCATGCCGGGACTAGGCCACACTAATACGCAGTATTTT. Its translation: CASMPGLGHTNTQYF. The chain employs TRBV10-3 and TRBJ2-3, with 8 bases that match TRBD2. This CDR3 comprises 15 residues. With 11 bases clipped from V and 7 bases from J, the junction kept 17 bases outside the gene matches. Per the germline V gene, CDR1 is ENHRY and CDR2 is SYGVKD.

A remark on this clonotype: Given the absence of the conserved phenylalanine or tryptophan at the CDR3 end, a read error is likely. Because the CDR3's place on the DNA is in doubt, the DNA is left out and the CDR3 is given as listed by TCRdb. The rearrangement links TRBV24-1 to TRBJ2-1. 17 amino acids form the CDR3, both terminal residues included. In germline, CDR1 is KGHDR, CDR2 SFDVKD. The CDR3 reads CATSRRIAGSSYNEQGV.

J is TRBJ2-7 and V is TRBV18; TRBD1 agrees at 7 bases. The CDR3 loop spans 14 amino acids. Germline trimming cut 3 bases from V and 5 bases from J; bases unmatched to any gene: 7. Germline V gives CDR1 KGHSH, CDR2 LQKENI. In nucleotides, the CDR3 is TGTGCCAGCTCACCGGTGAAGGACAGGCACGAGCAGTACTTC. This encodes CASSPVKDRHEQYF. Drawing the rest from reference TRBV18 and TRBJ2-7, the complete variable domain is NAGVMQNPRHLVRRRGQEARLRCSPMKGHSHVYWYRQLPEEGLKFMVYLQKENIIDESGMPKERFSAEFPKEGPSILRIQQVVRGDSAAYFCASSPVKDRHEQYFGPGTRLTVT.

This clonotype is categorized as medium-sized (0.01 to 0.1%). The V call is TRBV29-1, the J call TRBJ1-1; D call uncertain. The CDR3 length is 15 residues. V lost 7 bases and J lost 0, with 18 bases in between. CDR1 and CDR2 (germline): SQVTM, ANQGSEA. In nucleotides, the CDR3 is TGCAGCGCCGTGATTCGGGAAGGACTGAACACTGAAGCTTTCTTT. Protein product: CSAVIREGLNTEAFF.

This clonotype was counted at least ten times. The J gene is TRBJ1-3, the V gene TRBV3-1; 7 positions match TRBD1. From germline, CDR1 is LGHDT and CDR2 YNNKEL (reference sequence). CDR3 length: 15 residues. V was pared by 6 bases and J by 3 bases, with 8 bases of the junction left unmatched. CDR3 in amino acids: CASSEGAYGGNTIYF. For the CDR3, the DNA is TGTGCCAGCAGTGAGGGGGCTTATGGTGGAAACACCATATATTTT. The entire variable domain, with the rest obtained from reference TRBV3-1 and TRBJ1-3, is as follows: DTAVSQTPKYLVTQMGNDKSIKCEQNLGHDTMYWYKQDSKKFLKIMFSYNNKELIINETVPNRFSPKSPDKAHLNLHINSLELGDSAVYFCASSEGAYGGNTIYFGEGSWLTVV.

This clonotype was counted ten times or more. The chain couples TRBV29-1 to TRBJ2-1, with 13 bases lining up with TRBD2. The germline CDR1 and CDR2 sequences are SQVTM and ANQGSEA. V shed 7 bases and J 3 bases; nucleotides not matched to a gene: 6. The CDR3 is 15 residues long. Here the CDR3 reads CSATTSGGGYNEQFF. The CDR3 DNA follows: TGCAGCGCCACCACTAGCGGGGGGGGCTACAATGAGCAGTTCTTC.

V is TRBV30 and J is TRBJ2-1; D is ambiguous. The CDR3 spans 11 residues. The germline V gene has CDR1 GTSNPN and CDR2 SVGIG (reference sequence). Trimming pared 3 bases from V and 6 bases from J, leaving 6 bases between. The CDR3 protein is CAWRGVNEQFF. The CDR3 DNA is TGTGCCTGGAGGGGCGTCAATGAGCAGTTCTTC.

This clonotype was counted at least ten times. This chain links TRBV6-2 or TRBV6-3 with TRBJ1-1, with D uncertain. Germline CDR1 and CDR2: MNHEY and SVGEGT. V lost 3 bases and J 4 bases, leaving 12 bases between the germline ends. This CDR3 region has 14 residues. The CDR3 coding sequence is TGTGCCAGCAGTTATTCTAGTCCTTCCACTGAAGCTTTCTTT. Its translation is CASSYSSPSTEAFF.

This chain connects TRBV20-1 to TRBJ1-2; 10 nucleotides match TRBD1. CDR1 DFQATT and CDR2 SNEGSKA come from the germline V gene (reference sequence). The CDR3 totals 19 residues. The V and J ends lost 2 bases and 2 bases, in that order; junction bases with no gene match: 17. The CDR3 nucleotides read TGCAGTGCTAGACCTATGCGTCCGGGACAGGGGAAGGCAAACTATGGCTACACCTTC. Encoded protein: CSARPMRPGQGKANYGYTF.